This entry lists 19 T cell receptor beta chains sequenced from one sample in a study of graft-versus-host responses after intestinal transplantation. These TCRs' antigens remain unknown. Libraries were prepared by immunoSEQ multiplex PCR; TCRdb keeps only in-frame clonotypes and omits some of them. The sample has 77,000 or so clones, around 96% seen once; the top ten hold around 0.53%. The specimen comprised unstimulated CD8+ T cells sorted from spleen or lymph node cells, sampled before intestinal transplant. Receptors originate from a human donor who received an intestinal transplant.

The genes are TRBV12-5 and TRBJ2-7, with 10 nucleotides matching TRBD1. CDR1 is LGHNT, CDR2 FRNRAP, per germline. V dropped 1 base and J dropped 2; count of bases not matched to a gene: 5. This CDR3 is built from 16 residues. This CDR3 reads CASGLAGTGDPYEQYF. DNA for the CDR3: TGTGCTAGTGGTTTGGCTGGGACAGGGGACCCCTACGAGCAGTACTTC.

The chain couples TRBV7-8 to TRBJ2-1; 8 bases agree with TRBD2. From germline, CDR1 is SGHVS and CDR2 FQNEAQ. V dropped 4 bases and J dropped 3; count of bases not matched to a gene: 14. The CDR3 loop spans 18 amino acids. The CDR3 is CASSSNFQREYYYNEQFF. CDR3 sequence (DNA): TGTGCCAGCAGCTCAAATTTTCAGCGGGAGTACTACTACAATGAGCAGTTCTTC.

This chain links TRBV5-8 with TRBJ1-4, with a possible D match to TRBD1 (6 bases). This CDR3 region has 15 residues. Germline V gene sequence: CDR1 SGHTS, CDR2 YDEGEE. V lost 4 bases to trimming and J lost 8 bases, with 18 bases between them. DNA for the CDR3: TGTGCCAGCAGCGTGCCGTGGGGGCAAGGAGAAAAACTGTTTTTT. This translates into CASSVPWGQGEKLFF.

This clone has just one count. The CDR3 DNA reads as TGTGCCAGCAGCCAAAGTGGTAGTTACTCCTACGAGCAGTACTTC. It encodes CASSQSGSYSYEQYF. The rearrangement joins TRBV6-1 to TRBJ2-7; D unclear. This CDR3 has 15 amino acids. CDR1 MNHNS and CDR2 SASEGT come from the germline V gene. Trimming pared 6 bases from V and 0 bases from J, leaving 15 bases between.

Worth noting for this clone: Other DNA variants within this sample encode the same CDR3. Here the CDR3 reads CASSFGQGADIQYF. CDR3 bases: TGTGCCAGCAGCTTCGGTCAGGGGGCAGACATTCAGTACTTC. The chain is built from TRBV11-2 and TRBJ2-4, with 8 positions matching TRBD1. The germline V gene has CDR1 SGHAT and CDR2 FQNNGV. V lost 3 bases and J lost 8; bases outside the gene matches: 6. CDR3 length: 14 amino acids. Full variable domain (remainder filled in from reference TRBV11-2 and TRBJ2-4): EAGVAQSPRYKIIEKRQSVAFWCNPISGHATLYWYQQILGQGPKLLIQFQNNGVVDDSQLPKDRFSAERLKGVDSTLKIQPAKLEDSAVYLCASSFGQGADIQYFGAGTRLSVL.

CDR3 nucleotide sequence: TGTGCCATCAGCCCAGACAGGGTCACCTACGAGCAGTACTTC. This sequence encodes CAISPDRVTYEQYF. The chain is built from TRBV10-3 and TRBJ2-7, with TRBD1 matching 7 bases. From germline, CDR1 is ENHRY and CDR2 SYGVKD. The CDR3 loop spans 14 amino acids. V was clipped by 6 bases and J by 2 bases; unmatched bases: 7.

The V call is TRBV6-5, the J call TRBJ2-5; 9 bases are shared with TRBD2. The CDR3 sequence is 15 residues long. Germline V gene lookup returns CDR1 MNHEY and CDR2 SVGAGI. With V trimmed by 0 bases and J by 5 bases, 4 bases remained unmatched. The CDR3 nucleotides are TGTGCCAGCAGTTACTCGGCTAGCGGGGTGGAGACCCAGTACTTC. Its translation is CASSYSASGVETQYF.

The chain employs TRBV13 and TRBJ2-1; either TRBD1 or TRBD2 may fit D (5 bases each). V was pared by 5 bases and J by 3 bases, with 17 bases between. In germline, CDR1 is PRHDT, CDR2 FYEKMQ (reference sequence). CDR3 size: 16 residues. CDR3 sequence reads: CASSPGTPEHYNEQFF. Written as DNA, the CDR3 is TGTGCCAGCAGCCCCGGGACGCCCGAGCACTACAATGAGCAGTTCTTC.

DNA for the CDR3: TGTGCCATCAGTGAAGGGGATGGATACAATGAGCAGTTCTTC. The encoded protein is CAISEGDGYNEQFF. The chain links TRBV10-3 to TRBJ2-1; D possibly corresponds to TRBD1 (5 bases). Looked up from germline, CDR1 is ENHRY and CDR2 is SYGVKD. The V and J ends lost 3 bases and 4 bases respectively, with 10 bases between them. The CDR3 is 14 amino acids.

The DNA of the CDR3 is TGCGCCAGCAGCTGGGACTTGTTAAGCACAGATACGCAGTATTTT. Translation: CASSWDLLSTDTQYF. This sequence joins TRBV5-1 and TRBJ2-3; the D gene is possibly TRBD2 (6 bases). The germline V gene has CDR1 SGHRS and CDR2 YFSETQ. With 3 bases removed from V and 0 bases from J, the gap between germline ends came to 11 bases. The CDR3 covers 15 residues. Filled out from reference TRBV5-1 and TRBJ2-3, the complete variable domain reads KAGVTQTPRYLIKTRGQQVTLSCSPISGHRSVSWYQQTPGQGLQFLFEYFSETQRNKGNFPGRFSGRQFSNSRSEMNVSTLELGDSALYLCASSWDLLSTDTQYFGPGTRLTVL.

The V and J genes are TRBV5-1 and TRBJ1-5, with D possibly matching TRBD1 (5 bases). Germline V CDR1 and CDR2: SGHRS, YFSETQ. The V end was cut by 0 bases, the J end by 3 bases, with 10 bases between. This CDR3 has 15 amino acids. CDR3 protein: CASSLASGVNQPQHF. Here the CDR3 DNA reads TGCGCCAGCAGCTTGGCTTCGGGGGTCAATCAGCCCCAGCATTTT.

The genes are TRBV5-4 and TRBJ2-2; 13 positions agree with TRBD2. CDR3 length: 16 amino acids. Germline CDR1 is SGHNT and CDR2 is YYREEE (reference sequence). Germline trimming cut 4 bases from V and 7 bases from J; bases unmatched to any gene: 7. The CDR3 sequence: CASSPTSGRALGELFF. The CDR3 coding sequence is TGTGCCAGCAGCCCCACTAGCGGGAGGGCCCTCGGGGAGCTGTTTTTT.

Only one count was recorded for this clone. The chain employs TRBV7-6 and TRBJ1-2; D is uncertain. V shed 0 bases and J shed 2 bases, with 7 bases lying between them. CDR3 length: 14 residues. Germline V CDR1 and CDR2: SGHVS, FNYEAQ. The CDR3 loop reads CASSLAPSNYGYTF. The CDR3 DNA reads as TGTGCCAGCAGCTTAGCTCCATCCAACTATGGCTACACCTTC.

CDR3 coding DNA: TGCGCCAGCAGCCAAGGCCAAGAGACCCAGTACTTC. Amino acid sequence: CASSQGQETQYF. This chain uses TRBV4-1 with TRBJ2-5, with D unresolved. Looked up from germline, CDR1 is MGHRA and CDR2 is YSYEKL. V was pared by 1 base and J by 1 base, with 1 base between. The CDR3 sequence is 12 residues long.

The rearrangement links TRBV5-1 to TRBJ2-5; D tentatively fits TRBD1 or TRBD2 (6 bases each). This CDR3 has 14 amino acids. V shed 0 bases and J shed 2 bases, with 8 bases lying between them. Germline CDR1 reads SGHRS; CDR2 reads YFSETQ. The CDR3 sequence: CASSLAGAQETQYF. CDR3 nucleotides: TGCGCCAGCAGCTTGGCGGGGGCTCAAGAGACCCAGTACTTC.

This rearrangement joins TRBV18 to TRBJ2-5; 10 positions match TRBD1. The closer fit of TRBJ2-7 to the DNA end suggests the J call may be wrong. Germline V gives CDR1 KGHSH, CDR2 LQKENI. The CDR3 spans 14 residues. The CDR3, as DNA: TGTGCCAGCTCCCCCGGGACAGGGGACTACGAGCAGTACTTC. It translates to CASSPGTGDYEQYF.

The chain links TRBV7-8 to TRBJ2-3; 8 bases fit TRBD2. CDR1 is SGHVS and CDR2 is FQNEAQ in the germline V gene. The ends lost 4 bases at V and 1 base at J; junction bases unmatched: 13. The CDR3 runs 18 residues. The CDR3 DNA sequence: TGTGCCAGCAGCTCCCCGACCCTGATGACTAGCGGCACAGATACGCAGTATTTT. It is translated as CASSSPTLMTSGTDTQYF.

The chain links TRBV30 to TRBJ2-7; the D gene is possibly TRBD2 (6 bases). With 3 bases removed from V and 2 bases from J, the gap between germline ends came to 20 bases. This CDR3 has 16 residues. Germline V CDR1 and CDR2: GTSNPN, SVGIG (reference sequence). The CDR3: CAWRGRGLSMAYEQYF. In DNA, the CDR3 is TGTGCCTGGAGGGGTAGAGGACTAAGTATGGCCTACGAGCAGTACTTC.

The chain carries TRBV7-3 and TRBJ2-2; D is unclear. The CDR3 covers 12 residues. Germline values: CDR1 SGHTA, CDR2 FQGTGA. V gave up 5 bases and J gave up 5 bases, with 6 bases separating them. In DNA, the CDR3 is TGTGCCAGCAGCCCTCGTACCGGGGAGCTGTTTTTT. Its protein product is CASSPRTGELFF.